The 31 T cell receptor beta chains given below trace back to one sample, sequenced in a study of OX40 agonist ivuxolimab in advanced cancers. Profiled with immunoSEQ multiplex PCR; TCRdb holds only in-frame clones, not every one. In the table there are about 54,000 clones, approximately 80% of which are singletons. The specimen comprised CD4+ or CD8+ T cells sorted from blood, sampled in a trial of the OX40 agonist ivuxolimab. These receptors all stem from an adult with an advanced solid tumor such as melanoma, head and neck, liver or kidney cancer.

The V and J genes are TRBV7-2 and TRBJ1-2, with D possibly TRBD1 on 5 matching bases. This CDR3 spans 13 amino acids. CDR1 and CDR2 from the germline V gene are SGHTA and FQGNSA. The CDR3 DNA follows: TGTGCTACTCTAGGGGCCCCTAACTATGGCTACACCTTC. Residues: CATLGAPNYGYTF.

This clone appeared a few times. This rearrangement joins TRBV18 to TRBJ2-3; the D call may be TRBD1 or TRBD2 (6 bases each). Trimming took 2 bases from V and 4 from J, leaving 13 bases between them. CDR3 size: 15 residues. CDR1 and CDR2 from the germline V gene are KGHSH and LQKENI. In DNA form, the CDR3 reads TGTGCCAGCTCACCATCCCGGGGGCCCGCAGATACGCAGTATTTT. This sequence encodes CASSPSRGPADTQYF. The full variable domain, with the rest looked up from reference TRBV18 and TRBJ2-3, is NAGVMQNPRHLVRRRGQEARLRCSPMKGHSHVYWYRQLPEEGLKFMVYLQKENIIDESGMPKERFSAEFPKEGPSILRIQQVVRGDSAAYFCASSPSRGPADTQYFGPGTRLTVL.

The CDR3 region has the DNA TGCGCCAGCAGCTTGGCAGTAAACACTGAAGCTTTCTTT. Protein product: CASSLAVNTEAFF. The chain employs TRBV5-1 and TRBJ1-1; D uncertain. V dropped 0 bases and J dropped 2 bases, with 5 bases sitting between them. CDR1 SGHRS and CDR2 YFSETQ come from the germline V gene. The CDR3 loop spans 13 amino acids.

This chain links TRBV19 with TRBJ1-3; the D gene is possibly TRBD1 (5 bases). Germline values: CDR1 LNHDA, CDR2 SQIVND (reference sequence). The CDR3 sequence is 15 residues long. The V end lost 5 bases, the J end lost 2 bases, and 13 bases lay between the germline ends. DNA of the CDR3: TGTGCCAGTAGTCCTCGACAGCCTACTGGAAACACCATATATTTT. This encodes CASSPRQPTGNTIYF.

This chain uses TRBV7-2 with TRBJ2-7; D perhaps matches TRBD1 (6 bases). The CDR3 loop spans 14 amino acids. The V gene lost 6 bases and the J gene lost 0 bases, with 12 bases spanning the gap. CDR1 and CDR2 from the germline V gene are SGHTA and FQGNSA. CDR3 nucleotide sequence: TGTGCCAGCAGGCGGACAGCGAGCTCCTACGAGCAGTACTTC. Amino acid sequence: CASRRTASSYEQYF.

The V gene is TRBV2, the J gene TRBJ2-1; 7 bases map to TRBD1. Germline V lookup: CDR1 SNHLY, CDR2 FYNNEI. The CDR3 spans 15 residues. With 6 bases clipped from V and 0 bases from J, the junction kept 5 bases outside the gene matches. CDR3 coding DNA: TGTGCCAGCAGCCCGGGACAGAGCTCCTACAATGAGCAGTTCTTC. This codes for CASSPGQSSYNEQFF.

The chain uses TRBV18 and TRBJ2-5, with a possible D match to TRBD2 (6 bases). The CDR3 sequence is 14 residues long. V was pared by 1 base and J by 5 bases, with 11 bases between. Germline CDR1 reads KGHSH; CDR2 reads LQKENI. The CDR3 coding sequence is TGTGCCAGCTCACCACTCCAAGGAGGGGAGACCCAGTACTTC. It yields the protein CASSPLQGGETQYF.

This clone was detected once. The rearrangement links TRBV11-2 to TRBJ1-3, with TRBD1 matching 7 bases. The CDR3 covers 17 residues. Germline V gene sequence: CDR1 SGHAT, CDR2 FQNNGV. V was clipped by 8 bases and J by 0 bases; unmatched bases: 13. CDR3 sequence reads: CASALRQTGNSGNTIYF. The CDR3 DNA is TGTGCCAGCGCCCTCCGGCAGACAGGGAACTCTGGAAACACCATATATTTT.

The chain is built from TRBV5-4 and TRBJ2-3; TRBD2 agrees at 8 bases. The trim removed 4 bases at V and 4 bases at J, leaving 8 bases unmatched. Germline V lookup: CDR1 SGHNT, CDR2 YYREEE (reference sequence). The CDR3 extends over 15 amino acids. The CDR3 coding sequence is TGTGCCAGCAGCCCTAGGACTAGCACAGCAGATACGCAGTATTTT. The encoded protein is CASSPRTSTADTQYF.

V is TRBV5-5 and J is TRBJ2-6; 8 positions match TRBD1. After removal of 0 bases from V and 6 bases from J, the junction contained 8 bases not matched to a gene. Germline V gene lookup returns CDR1 SGHKS and CDR2 YYEKEE (reference sequence). The CDR3 is made up of 17 amino acids. The CDR3 DNA reads TGTGCCAGCAGCTTGGACGACAGGGGTACATCGGCCAACGTCCTGACTTTC. This sequence encodes CASSLDDRGTSANVLTF.

This clone was counted between two and nine times. The chain combines TRBV5-1 with TRBJ2-4; D is ambiguous. The length of the CDR3 is 16 residues. The V and J ends lost 1 base and 1 base respectively, with 12 bases between them. Per the germline V gene, CDR1 is SGHRS and CDR2 is YFSETQ. CDR3 in DNA: TGCGCCAGCAGCTTGCCCATGGTTGGGGCCAAAAACATTCAGTACTTC. It specifies CASSLPMVGAKNIQYF. The full variable domain, its missing parts supplied by reference TRBV5-1 and TRBJ2-4, is KAGVTQTPRYLIKTRGQQVTLSCSPISGHRSVSWYQQTPGQGLQFLFEYFSETQRNKGNFPGRFSGRQFSNSRSEMNVSTLELGDSALYLCASSLPMVGAKNIQYFGAGTRLSVL.

CDR3 DNA sequence: TGTGCCAGCAGCGGCGGGACACGAAATGAAAAACTGTTTTTT. Its protein product is CASSGGTRNEKLFF. The chain couples TRBV9 to TRBJ1-4; tentatively, D is TRBD1 (6 bases). The germline V and J ends were trimmed by 3 bases and 5 bases, with 11 bases remaining between them. The CDR3 contains 14 residues. Per germline, CDR1 SGDLS and CDR2 YYNGEE. Drawing the rest from reference TRBV9 and TRBJ1-4, the complete variable domain is DSGVTQTPKHLITATGQRVTLRCSPRSGDLSVYWYQQSLDQGLQFLIQYYNGEERAKGNILERFSAQQFPDLHSELNLSSLELGDSALYFCASSGGTRNEKLFFGSGTQLSVL.

The count of this clone is one. The chain joins TRBV19 to TRBJ2-3, with D perhaps given as TRBD1 or TRBD2 (6 bases each). V dropped 6 bases and J dropped 2 bases, with 15 bases sitting between them. This CDR3 has 15 residues. Germline assignment: CDR1 LNHDA and CDR2 SQIVND (reference sequence). In DNA form, the CDR3 reads TGTGCCAGTAGCGACCCCGGGGGCCTCACAGATACGCAGTATTTT. Residues: CASSDPGGLTDTQYF.

This clone was counted only a few times. V gene TRBV19 combines with J gene TRBJ2-1; TRBD2 might be the D (6 bases). CDR3 length: 12 residues. Germline CDR1 reads LNHDA; CDR2 reads SQIVND (reference sequence). Trimming cost V 8 bases and J 9 bases, with 14 bases left between them. The CDR3 DNA follows: TGTGCCAGTGGGAGGCACCTCAGTGAGCAGTTCTTC. Protein sequence: CASGRHLSEQFF.

This clone was recorded a few times. The gene calls are TRBV7-9 and TRBJ2-7; TRBD2 matches 14 bases. Germline V gives CDR1 SEHNR, CDR2 FQNEAQ (reference sequence). V shed 5 bases, J shed 4 bases, and the junction held 7 bases outside the gene matches. The CDR3 extends over 16 amino acids. CDR3 sequence: CASSRGTSGGTYEQYF. The CDR3 DNA follows: TGTGCCAGCAGCCGGGGGACTAGCGGGGGAACATACGAGCAGTACTTC.

The V and J genes are TRBV4-1 and TRBJ1-1, with a tentative D call TRBD1 (5 bases). V was clipped by 4 bases and J by 5 bases, with 11 bases between them. In germline, CDR1 is MGHRA, CDR2 YSYEKL. The CDR3 runs 13 residues. CDR3 nucleotide sequence: TGCGCCAGCAGCCTCGTTGGGGGTACTGAAGCTTTCTTT. This encodes CASSLVGGTEAFF.

The chain uses TRBV6-1 and TRBJ2-3, with TRBD1 matching 9 bases. Germline CDR1 reads MNHNS; CDR2 reads SASEGT. The CDR3 is 15 residues long. With 4 bases clipped from V and 2 bases from J, the junction kept 4 bases outside the gene matches. The CDR3 loop is CASSADRGLTDTQYF. The CDR3 DNA is TGTGCCAGCAGTGCGGACAGGGGACTCACAGATACGCAGTATTTT.

This rearrangement joins TRBV7-8 to TRBJ2-1; D gene unclear. Germline CDR1 and CDR2: SGHVS and FQNEAQ. The CDR3 spans 13 residues. Between the trimmed V and J ends, which lost 2 bases and 0 bases, there was a span of 2 bases. The CDR3 here is CASSLPSYNEQFF. In nucleotides, the CDR3 is TGTGCCAGCAGCTTACCCTCCTACAATGAGCAGTTCTTC.

This chain joins TRBV29-1 and TRBJ1-1; D gene uncertain. This CDR3 contains 12 residues. The V gene lost 2 bases and the J gene lost 0 bases, with 4 bases spanning the gap. Germline-derived CDR1 and CDR2 are SQVTM and ANQGSEA. CDR3 residues: CSVEPMNTEAFF. CDR3 in DNA: TGCAGCGTTGAACCCATGAACACTGAAGCTTTCTTT. Variable domain in full (rest from reference TRBV29-1 and TRBJ1-1): SAVISQKPSRDICQRGTSLTIQCQVDSQVTMMFWYRQQPGQSLTLIATANQGSEATYESGFVIDKFPISRPNLTFSTLTVSNMSPEDSSIYLCSVEPMNTEAFFGQGTRLTVV.

The chain carries TRBV28 and TRBJ2-1, with 8 bases fitting TRBD2. V trimming: 8 bases; J trimming: 8 bases; junction bases outside the gene matches: 14. CDR1 and CDR2 from the germline V gene are MDHEN and SYDVKM. CDR3 length: 15 amino acids. The CDR3 region is CASLVEGLAMHEQFF. The CDR3 DNA follows: TGTGCCAGCCTTGTTGAAGGACTAGCAATGCATGAGCAGTTCTTC.

This clone has just a few counts. The V call is TRBV18, the J call TRBJ1-2; D unresolved. The CDR3 runs to 14 residues. V lost 4 bases and J lost 7, with 16 bases in between. Germline V lookup: CDR1 KGHSH, CDR2 LQKENI. CDR3 nucleotides: TGTGCCAGCTCACTACAAGACAACAAGGGTGGCTACACCTTC. Residues: CASSLQDNKGGYTF.

The rearrangement links TRBV4-3 to TRBJ2-1; D possibly matches TRBD1 or TRBD2 (5 bases each). Germline values: CDR1 LGHNA, CDR2 YSLEER. The CDR3 is made up of 17 amino acids. V lost 0 bases, J lost 9 bases, and 21 bases lay in between. The CDR3 region has the DNA TGCGCCAGCAGCCAAGATGGGAGAGGCAGGGAAAGGGGTGAGCAGTTCTTC. This sequence encodes CASSQDGRGRERGEQFF.

This rearrangement joins TRBV19 to TRBJ2-7; 7 nucleotides line up with TRBD1. V was pared by 5 bases and J by 2 bases, with 9 bases of the junction left unmatched. CDR1 is LNHDA and CDR2 is SQIVND in the germline V gene (reference sequence). This CDR3 spans 15 amino acids. CDR3 region: CASSPNRGWTYEQYF. CDR3 in DNA: TGTGCCAGTAGTCCAAACAGGGGCTGGACCTACGAGCAGTACTTC.

The chain combines TRBV7-2 with TRBJ2-6; no clear D. Trimming pared 7 bases from V and 0 bases from J, leaving 10 bases between. Germline CDR1 and CDR2: SGHTA and FQGNSA. The CDR3 has 15 amino acids. CDR3 in DNA: TGTGCCAGCATCCTAGTGTACTCTGGGGCCAACGTCCTGACTTTC. Protein sequence: CASILVYSGANVLTF. The full variable domain, rest sourced from reference TRBV7-2 and TRBJ2-6, is GAGVSQSPSNKVTEKGKDVELRCDPISGHTALYWYRQSLGQGLEFLIYFQGNSAPDKSGLPSDRFSAERTGGSVSTLTIQRTQQEDSAVYLCASILVYSGANVLTFGAGSRLTVL.

The chain employs TRBV7-8 and TRBJ1-2; D unclear. CDR1 and CDR2 (germline): SGHVS, FQNEAQ. The V gene lost 0 bases and the J gene lost 7 bases, with 12 bases spanning the gap. The CDR3 loop spans 14 amino acids. Here the CDR3 reads CASSLAGRVRGYTF. The CDR3 DNA reads TGTGCCAGCAGCTTAGCGGGAAGGGTTCGTGGCTACACCTTC.

Ten or more counts support this clone. The chain recombines TRBV15 with TRBJ1-5, with 7 bases lining up with TRBD1. The germline CDR1 and CDR2 sequences are LNHNV and YYDKDF (reference sequence). V trimming: 3 bases; J trimming: 5 bases; junction bases outside the gene matches: 10. This CDR3 contains 16 residues. CDR3 loop: CATSRGVGGGDQPQHF. The CDR3, as DNA: TGTGCCACCAGCAGGGGAGTAGGGGGCGGTGATCAGCCCCAGCATTTT.

The V and J genes are TRBV7-8 and TRBJ1-2, with D possibly being TRBD1 (6 bases). Germline loops: CDR1 SGHVS, CDR2 FQNEAQ. V dropped 6 bases and J dropped 8 bases, with 16 bases sitting between them. This CDR3 has 13 residues. The CDR3 region is CASSADRFRGYTF. The DNA for the CDR3 is TGTGCCAGCAGTGCTGACAGGTTCAGGGGCTACACCTTC.

A single count supports this clone. The chain is built from TRBV4-1 and TRBJ1-1, with D tentatively TRBD1 (5 bases). Germline values: CDR1 MGHRA, CDR2 YSYEKL. Trimming stripped 0 bases from V and 0 bases from J, with 14 bases between. The CDR3 has 17 residues. The CDR3 bases are TGCGCCAGCAGCCAAGATCGGACCTTGGGGGTGAACACTGAAGCTTTCTTT. It specifies CASSQDRTLGVNTEAFF.

The chain has TRBV19 and TRBJ2-7; the D is unclear. V was cut by 11 bases and J by 6 bases, with 14 bases left in between. The CDR3 loop spans 11 amino acids. CDR1 is LNHDA and CDR2 is SQIVND in the germline V gene (reference sequence). The CDR3 coding sequence is TGTGCCCCCCCCCGGGTTCCCGAGCAGTACTTC. The encoded protein is CAPPRVPEQYF.

The V gene is TRBV6-1, the J gene TRBJ2-7; possibly TRBD1 or TRBD2 for D (5 bases each). This CDR3 comprises 12 residues. With 6 bases removed from V and 11 bases from J, the gap between germline ends came to 17 bases. Germline lookup yields CDR1 MNHNS and CDR2 SASEGT. The CDR3 nucleotides are TGTGCCAGCAGAGGAACGGGGCGCTCCGAGTACTTC. It codes for CASRGTGRSEYF.

V gene TRBV7-2 combines with J gene TRBJ2-7, with TRBD1 matching over 7 bases. Looked up from germline, CDR1 is SGHTA and CDR2 is FQGNSA. V was clipped by 5 bases and J by 4 bases; unmatched bases: 11. This CDR3 is built from 15 residues. The CDR3 bases are TGTGCCAGCAGCGCATCAGGGGGTCAGGGATACGAGCAGTACTTC. It codes for CASSASGGQGYEQYF.